The clone carrying this TCR beta chain was recorded a few times. TCRdb analysed the RT-PCR reads with MiXCR anew, one entry per CDR3 protein. The table lists some 960,000 distinct CDR3 sequences, approximately 18% of them singletons. This specimen belongs to a study of patients and donors after allogeneic stem cell transplantation. V lost 6 bases to trimming and J lost 2 bases; unmatched junction nucleotides: 6. CDR1 is DFQATT and CDR2 is SNEGSKA in the germline V gene (reference sequence). CDR3 length: 14 residues. Sequenced input: blood, either unsorted or a sorted T cell fraction (not recorded which). The receptor comes from a human donor who was either an allogeneic HSCT recipient or a stem cell or donor lymphocyte infusion donor (not recorded which). It is not recorded whose cells these are; they may come from a transplant donor. This chain joins TRBV20-1 and TRBJ2-2; 7 positions agree with TRBD2. CDR3 amino acids: CSATSGINTGELFF. The CDR3 DNA reads TGCAGTGCGACAAGCGGGATCAACACCGGGGAGCTGTTTTTT.